Following are 20 T cell receptor beta chains from one sample sequenced in a study of shared clonotypes between healthy human individuals. Positively selected for CCR7, the CD45RO-negative cells used as naive CD8 cells excluded terminally differentiated effector memory CD45RA+ cells. Only in-frame clones appear in the TCRdb table, and some are missing; sequencing was by immunoSEQ multiplex PCR. This sample has nearly 600,000 clones, with around 95% found just once. Sequencing was done on a sample of naive CD8+ T cells sorted from blood. Receptor source: a woman in her thirties in good health.

The gene calls are TRBV2 and TRBJ2-7, with a weak D call TRBD1 (6 bases). CDR3 length: 14 amino acids. Germline V CDR1 and CDR2: SNHLY, FYNNEI. V dropped 3 bases and J dropped 3 bases, with 12 bases sitting between them. CDR3 coding DNA: TGTGCCAGCAGTGACGGGACATTTTACTACGAGCAGTACTTC. This sequence encodes CASSDGTFYYEQYF.

The chain carries TRBV28 and TRBJ2-3; D possibly uses TRBD1 or TRBD2 (5 bases each). Trimming left V 6 bases short and J 2 bases short, with 15 bases between. Germline CDR1 is MDHEN and CDR2 is SYDVKM. The CDR3 has 15 residues. CDR3 nucleotide sequence: TGTGCCAGCAGCCTCCGGGACGCGCCCACAGATACGCAGTATTTT. Protein sequence: CASSLRDAPTDTQYF.

The rearrangement uses TRBV9 and TRBJ1-6; 7 bases are a match to TRBD1. The CDR3 has 15 amino acids. Germline V gene data show CDR1 as SGDLS and CDR2 as YYNGEE. Trimming took 3 bases from V and 13 from J; bases not matched to a gene: 13. The chain's CDR3 is CASSEALTGSVPLHF. CDR3 sequence (DNA): TGTGCCAGCAGCGAGGCCCTGACAGGGTCGGTCCCCCTCCACTTT. Combining the CDR3 with reference TRBV9 and TRBJ1-6 gives the whole variable domain DSGVTQTPKHLITATGQRVTLRCSPRSGDLSVYWYQQSLDQGLQFLIQYYNGEERAKGNILERFSAQQFPDLHSELNLSSLELGDSALYFCASSEALTGSVPLHFGNGTRLTVT.

This clone is a singleton in its sample. The chain has TRBV27 and TRBJ2-7; D is possibly TRBD1 (6 bases). The germline gives CDR1 MNHEY, CDR2 SMNVEV (reference sequence). This CDR3 comprises 16 residues. V lost 3 bases and J 3 bases, leaving 18 bases between the germline ends. The DNA for the CDR3 is TGTGCCAGCAGTTTCGAAACAGGGAGAAGGGTCTACGAGCAGTACTTC. It encodes CASSFETGRRVYEQYF.

The chain has TRBV10-3 and TRBJ2-1, with 10 positions matching TRBD2. Trimming at V came to 6 bases and at J to 8 bases, leaving 7 bases not matched to a gene. This CDR3 has 14 residues. Germline V CDR1 and CDR2: ENHRY, SYGVKD. CDR3 region: CAISRTGTSDEQFF. The CDR3 DNA sequence: TGTGCCATCAGCAGGACAGGGACTAGCGATGAGCAGTTCTTC.

This clone was detected only once. The J gene is TRBJ2-7, the V gene TRBV6-1; 8 nucleotides line up with TRBD2. This CDR3 spans 15 amino acids. The V and J ends lost 4 bases and 1 base, in that order; junction bases with no gene match: 6. In germline, CDR1 is MNHNS, CDR2 SASEGT. The CDR3 DNA follows: TGTGCCAGCAGTGTCTCCACGGGAGGGTCCTACGAGCAGTACTTC. It codes for CASSVSTGGSYEQYF.

The rearrangement joins TRBV7-2 to TRBJ2-5; 7 bases line up with TRBD2. The DNA end is more similar to TRBJ2-7, so the J call may be wrong. Germline values: CDR1 SGHTA, CDR2 FQGNSA. The CDR3 is made up of 15 amino acids. DNA for the CDR3: TGTGCCAGCAGCACAGGACCGGGACTATCCTACGAGCAGTACTTC. Amino acid sequence: CASSTGPGLSYEQYF.

As for this clone: Other DNA sequences in the sample encode the same CDR3. The V call is TRBV11-2, the J call TRBJ2-5; D remains ambiguous. V lost 3 bases and J 5 bases, leaving 4 bases between the germline ends. Germline V lookup: CDR1 SGHAT, CDR2 FQNNGV. CDR3 length equals 11 residues. The CDR3 bases are TGTGCCAGCAGCTTTGGGGAGACCCAGTACTTC. It specifies CASSFGETQYF.

V and J are TRBV15 and TRBJ1-1; D is ambiguous. V was clipped by 4 bases and J by 7 bases, with 13 bases between them. The CDR3 consists of 13 residues. Germline CDR1 reads LNHNV; CDR2 reads YYDKDF (reference sequence). The CDR3 region has the DNA TGTGCCACCAGCAAAACCTATCTGGATGAAGCTTTCTTT. It translates to CATSKTYLDEAFF.

CDR3 bases: TGTGCCAGCAGCTTGCCGGGGCCGCTTCCCACTCCAGATACGCAGTATTTT. Protein product: CASSLPGPLPTPDTQYF. The gene calls are TRBV11-2 and TRBJ2-3, with D perhaps matching TRBD1 or TRBD2 (5 bases each). The CDR3 sequence is 17 residues long. V lost 3 bases to trimming and J lost 4 bases, with 20 bases between them. Germline assignment: CDR1 SGHAT and CDR2 FQNNGV.

The J gene is TRBJ2-3, the V gene TRBV29-1; D unresolved. The CDR3 has 14 amino acids. Trimming removed 4 bases at V and 3 bases at J, with 14 bases between. Per the germline V gene, CDR1 is SQVTM and CDR2 is ANQGSEA. The CDR3 DNA reads as TGCAGCGTTGGGGGTCCCAGTGAGACAGATACGCAGTATTTT. It codes for CSVGGPSETDTQYF.

This clone turned up a few times. The rearrangement uses TRBV7-9 and TRBJ2-3, with 7 bases matching TRBD1. Trimming at V came to 3 bases and at J to 4 bases, leaving 10 bases not matched to a gene. The CDR3 is made up of 16 amino acids. The germline gives CDR1 SEHNR, CDR2 FQNEAQ (reference sequence). The CDR3 loop is CASSFPRQGGSDTQYF. The CDR3 DNA follows: TGTGCCAGCAGCTTCCCCCGACAGGGTGGTTCAGATACGCAGTATTTT.

This chain links TRBV27 with TRBJ2-1, with TRBD2 as a possible D gene (6 bases). CDR1 and CDR2 (germline): MNHEY, SMNVEV (reference sequence). There are 14 residues in the CDR3. V was shortened by 4 bases and J by 4 bases, with 11 bases between the two germline ends. The CDR3 nucleotides read TGTGCCAGCAGTTCGCTGGGAGGATACAATGAGCAGTTCTTC. Amino acids: CASSSLGGYNEQFF.

This clone was counted a few times. The rearrangement joins TRBV11-2 to TRBJ1-2; 7 bases line up with TRBD1. Germline-derived CDR1 and CDR2 are SGHAT and FQNNGV. CDR3 length equals 15 residues. V was pared by 4 bases and J by 4 bases, with 9 bases of the junction left unmatched. The CDR3 region is CASSYTGTVGYGYTF. The CDR3 DNA sequence: TGTGCCAGCAGCTACACCGGGACAGTTGGCTATGGCTACACCTTC.

The rearrangement links TRBV6-4 to TRBJ2-7; no clear D. Trimming left V 7 bases short and J 3 bases short, with 16 bases between. Looked up from germline, CDR1 is MRHNA and CDR2 is SNTAGT. This CDR3 is built from 14 residues. The CDR3 region is CASKSNSNFYEQYF. CDR3 nucleotides: TGTGCCAGCAAATCAAACTCTAATTTCTACGAGCAGTACTTC.

This rearrangement joins TRBV6-1 to TRBJ2-1; 8 nucleotides agree with TRBD2. CDR1 MNHNS and CDR2 SASEGT come from the germline V gene. The V segment lost 8 bases and the J segment 4 bases; nucleotides outside the gene matches: 7. The CDR3 spans 14 residues. The CDR3 loop reads CASSSGSGYNEQFF. For the CDR3, the DNA is TGTGCCAGCTCGAGCGGGAGTGGGTACAATGAGCAGTTCTTC.

J is TRBJ2-1 and V is TRBV7-9, with 12 bases lining up with TRBD2. Unmatched junction bases numbered 8, after V lost 5 bases and J lost 6 bases. Germline loops: CDR1 SEHNR, CDR2 FQNEAQ (reference sequence). The CDR3 is 16 amino acids. The CDR3 loop is CASSPPTSGSTNEQFF. Here the CDR3 DNA reads TGTGCCAGCAGCCCGCCGACTAGCGGGAGTACCAATGAGCAGTTCTTC.

The rearrangement uses TRBV7-8 and TRBJ2-1; a weak D match, TRBD2 (6 bases). V lost 7 bases and J lost 0, with 13 bases in between. Germline V gene data show CDR1 as SGHVS and CDR2 as FQNEAQ. The CDR3 spans 15 residues. DNA for the CDR3: TGTGCCAGCACCGAAGGACTAAGCTCCTACAATGAGCAGTTCTTC. This sequence encodes CASTEGLSSYNEQFF.

V is TRBV6-5 and J is TRBJ2-7, with TRBD2 matching over 8 bases. Trimming at V came to 7 bases and at J to 0 bases, leaving 5 bases not matched to a gene. The germline gives CDR1 MNHEY, CDR2 SVGAGI. This CDR3 is built from 14 residues. CDR3 nucleotide sequence: TGTGCCAGCACTAGCGGGTTTAGCTCCTACGAGCAGTACTTC. This translates into CASTSGFSSYEQYF.

V gene TRBV13 combines with J gene TRBJ2-5; the match to TRBD2 covers 9 bases. The V gene's germline CDR1 is PRHDT and CDR2 FYEKMQ (reference sequence). There are 14 residues in the CDR3. Trimming cost V 6 bases and J 5 bases; bases outside gene matches: 7. DNA of the CDR3: TGTGCCAGCAGAAATAGCGGGAGCTTTGAGACCCAGTACTTC. This encodes CASRNSGSFETQYF.